This TCR beta chain was recorded in a study of technical replicates of blood from four donors. Assay: immunoSEQ multiplex PCR; the TCRdb copy retains only in-frame clones and omits some. The data hold 80,000 to 95,000 clones, with around 94% observed a single time. The CDR3 loop spans 14 amino acids. The germline V gene has CDR1 SGHVS and CDR2 FQNEAQ. Germline trimming cut 3 bases from V and 2 bases from J; bases unmatched to any gene: 0. The sample taken for sequencing was T cells isolated from PBMCs. The chain couples TRBV7-8 to TRBJ2-5, with 10 positions matching TRBD2. This clonotype was obtained from a human donor in good health. This CDR3 reads CASSFSGGQETQYF. In DNA form, the CDR3 reads TGTGCCAGCAGCTTTAGCGGGGGGCAAGAGACCCAGTACTTC.